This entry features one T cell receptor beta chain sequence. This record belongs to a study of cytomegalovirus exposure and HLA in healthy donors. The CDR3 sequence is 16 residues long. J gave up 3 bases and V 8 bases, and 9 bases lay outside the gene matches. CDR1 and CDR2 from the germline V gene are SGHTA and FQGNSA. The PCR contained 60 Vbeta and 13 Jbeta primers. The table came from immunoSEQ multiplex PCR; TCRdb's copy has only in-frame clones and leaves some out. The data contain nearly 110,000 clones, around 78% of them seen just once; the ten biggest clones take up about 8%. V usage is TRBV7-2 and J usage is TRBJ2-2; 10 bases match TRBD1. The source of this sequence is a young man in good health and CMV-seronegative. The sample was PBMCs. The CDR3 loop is CASWRAGTGDTGELFF. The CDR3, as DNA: TGTGCCAGCTGGAGAGCCGGGACAGGGGACACCGGGGAGCTGTTTTTT.